The present entry profiles one T cell receptor beta chain with its context. This sample was included in a study of T cell changes during pregnancy in multiple sclerosis. This table comes from immunoSEQ multiplex PCR, and its TCRdb copy is limited to in-frame clones, with some not included. The sample carries more than 50,000 clones, more than 90% recorded once. This receptor was taken from a female donor in good health, enrolled as a control in a pregnancy study. The sample consisted of peripheral blood, taken in the first trimester of pregnancy.

CDR3 bases: TGTGCCAGCAGTGCCGGGACAGGGGGGTACGAGCAGTACTTC. Its protein product is CASSAGTGGYEQYF. This chain joins TRBV6-1 and TRBJ2-7; 11 bases are shared with TRBD1. This CDR3 has 14 residues. With V trimmed by 4 bases and J by 4 bases, 3 bases remained unmatched. Germline CDR1 reads MNHNS; CDR2 reads SASEGT.